The entry below describes one T cell receptor beta chain. Which antigen it targets is not known. No per-base quality is available; no much larger clone lies one base away. In the germline V gene (reference sequence), CDR1 corresponds to DFQATT and CDR2 to SNEGSKA. Its CDR3 holds 13 amino acids, cysteine through phenylalanine. The only DNA kept is the CDR3, 39 bases in frame from the first base. Trimming removed 1 base from V and 0 bases from J, leaving 7 bases between the germline ends. For each ankylosing spondylitis patient, the synovial fluid sample was matched to a blood sample from that same patient. This sample was included in a study of CD8 T cells in ankylosing spondylitis (dated by TCRdb to about 2017). In terms of the full investigation: The study set out to find disease-linked TCR variants by profiling T cell receptor beta repertoires in ankylosing spondylitis patients and healthy donors. Peripheral blood samples were taken, and synovial fluid was additionally collected from ankylosing spondylitis patients. In total, the full study cohort was made up of roughly 110 healthy donors and 25 to 30 ankylosing spondylitis patients.

Broader findings and caveats from the paper: A CD8+ phenotype was shown by the disease-linked clones, which were found at relatively low frequencies in peripheral blood. Significant enrichment of the disease-linked clones was reported in matched synovial fluid samples from ankylosing spondylitis patients. Some motif variants were previously reported in synovial fluid and blood of reactive arthritis patients, suggesting common disease-initiation mechanisms. Blood from ankylosing spondylitis patients appeared to be characterized by a TCR beta motif composed of about 8 highly homologous amino acid variants.

TCRdb names Illumina HiSeq 2500 as the instrument used. Quantitative 5'-RACE with molecular barcodes was used to prepare TCR beta libraries. The study's processing was this. Disease-linked TCR variants were identified with a new computational method built on a probabilistic model of VDJ rearrangement. TCRdb took the public reads, trimmed them with fastp at Q25, ran MiXCR for clone calling and kept in-frame beta chains. One record per CDR3 amino acid sequence lists the most common genes and DNA. The V and J calls follow TCRdb's processing rather than the paper's. The sample includes roughly 140,000 distinct CDR3 sequences, with around two fifths observed a single time. The ten biggest clones cover about 16% of the sample.

The source of this sequence is a male donor with ankylosing spondylitis. Input material: synovial fluid, either unsorted or a sorted T cell fraction (not recorded which). The sequence joins TRBV20-1 to TRBJ2-7; possibly the D gene is TRBD1, per 6 matching bases. In nucleotides, the sequence is TGCAGTGCTAGAGGGACAGACTCCTACGAGCAGTACTTC. This sequence encodes CSARGTDSYEQYF.